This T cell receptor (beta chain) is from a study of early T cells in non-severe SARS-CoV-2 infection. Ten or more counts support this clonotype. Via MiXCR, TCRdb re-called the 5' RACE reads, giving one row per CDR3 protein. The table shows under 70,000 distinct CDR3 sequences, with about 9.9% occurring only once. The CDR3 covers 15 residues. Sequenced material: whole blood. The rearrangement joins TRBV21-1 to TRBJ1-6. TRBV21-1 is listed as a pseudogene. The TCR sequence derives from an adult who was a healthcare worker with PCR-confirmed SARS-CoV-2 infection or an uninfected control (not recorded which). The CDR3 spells CASSICWVGNSPLHF. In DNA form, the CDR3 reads TGTGCCAGCTCAATTTGTTGGGTTGGTAATTCACCCCTCCACTTT.